Below, 10 T cell receptor beta chains from the same sample are listed, as sequenced in a study of control samples from healthy donors and cancer patients. Libraries were prepared by immunoSEQ multiplex PCR; TCRdb keeps only in-frame clonotypes and omits some of them. The sample has some 130,000 clones, 80% to 95% seen once. Sequenced input: blood. The receptors come from a man in his forties or fifties in good health.

This rearrangement joins TRBV7-3 to TRBJ1-3, with D unclear. This CDR3 is built from 15 residues. Germline V lookup: CDR1 SGHTA, CDR2 FQGTGA. The V gene lost 4 bases and the J gene lost 0 bases, with 10 bases spanning the gap. The CDR3 DNA sequence: TGTGCCAGCAGCTGGCAGCCTAACTCTGGAAACACCATATATTTT. As protein: CASSWQPNSGNTIYF.

The genes are TRBV28 and TRBJ2-5, with D unclear. CDR3 length: 12 residues. The V end was cut by 1 base, the J end by 9 bases, with 9 bases between. The germline CDR1 and CDR2 sequences are MDHEN and SYDVKM. The CDR3 reads CASSLSTFAQYF. CDR3 DNA: TGTGCCAGCAGTTTATCTACCTTCGCCCAGTACTTC.

The chain has TRBV28 and TRBJ2-1; 8 bases are a match to TRBD1. CDR3 length: 15 amino acids. V dropped 4 bases and J dropped 3; count of bases not matched to a gene: 5. Germline loops: CDR1 MDHEN, CDR2 SYDVKM. CDR3 amino acids: CASSSGQAFYNEQFF. In DNA form, the CDR3 reads TGTGCCAGCAGTTCGGGACAGGCGTTCTACAATGAGCAGTTCTTC. Supplemented by reference TRBV28 and TRBJ2-1, the full variable domain reads DVKVTQSSRYLVKRTGEKVFLECVQDMDHENMFWYRQDPGLGLRLIYFSYDVKMKEKGDIPEGYSVSREKKERFSLILESASTNQTSMYLCASSSGQAFYNEQFFGPGTRLTVL.

The chain couples TRBV12-3 or TRBV12-4 to TRBJ1-1; D not certain. Trimming removed 2 bases at V and 4 bases at J, with 5 bases between. The CDR3 consists of 12 residues. The CDR3 sequence: CASSLPVTEAFF. As DNA, the CDR3 is TGTGCCAGCAGTTTACCAGTCACTGAAGCTTTCTTT.

This clone appeared once. This sequence joins TRBV3-1 (or the pseudogene TRBV3-2) and TRBJ2-5, with D maybe TRBD2 (6 bases). Germline values: CDR1 LGHDT, CDR2 YNNKEL (reference sequence). The CDR3 runs to 15 residues. The germline V and J ends were trimmed by 2 bases and 5 bases, with 15 bases remaining between them. CDR3 region: CASSQRSTSGETQYF. CDR3 sequence (DNA): TGTGCCAGCAGCCAAAGGTCGACTAGTGGGGAGACCCAGTACTTC.

This chain links TRBV12-3 or TRBV12-4 with TRBJ2-7, with D possibly matching TRBD1 (5 bases). The CDR3 runs to 12 residues. V lost 5 bases, J lost 7 bases, and 12 bases lay in between. In DNA, the CDR3 is TGTGCCAGCAGTCGCCAGGGTTGGGAGCAGTACTTC. This translates into CASSRQGWEQYF.

The V gene is TRBV5-1, the J gene TRBJ1-1; D is uncertain. Germline CDR1 reads SGHRS; CDR2 reads YFSETQ. V gave up 2 bases and J gave up 4 bases, with 9 bases separating them. The length of the CDR3 is 13 residues. CDR3 in DNA: TGCGCCAGCAGCTTCGTTGGGTCCACTGAAGCTTTCTTT. This codes for CASSFVGSTEAFF.

The genes are TRBV9 and TRBJ1-2; 7 nucleotides agree with TRBD1. Germline assignment: CDR1 SGDLS and CDR2 YYNGEE. The CDR3 loop spans 14 amino acids. V dropped 4 bases and J dropped 4; count of bases not matched to a gene: 7. CDR3 amino acids: CASSPGQAVYGYTF. CDR3 bases: TGTGCCAGCAGCCCCGGACAGGCCGTCTATGGCTACACCTTC.

This clone turned up a few times. This chain uses TRBV14 with TRBJ2-1; 10 bases map to TRBD1. The V segment lost 4 bases and the J segment 7 bases; nucleotides outside the gene matches: 7. Germline CDR1 reads SGHDN; CDR2 reads FVKESK. The CDR3 has 15 residues. The CDR3 DNA is TGTGCCAGCAGCCGGGACAGGGGACCCAAGAATGAGCAGTTCTTC. It yields the protein CASSRDRGPKNEQFF.

This clone is a singleton in its sample. J is TRBJ2-7 and V is TRBV14; possible D gene TRBD1, 5 bases. This CDR3 region has 17 residues. The germline V gene encodes CDR1 SGHDN and CDR2 FVKESK. Trimming left V 4 bases short and J 2 bases short, with 21 bases between. The CDR3 is CASSPLTGQGGTYEQYF. The CDR3 DNA is TGTGCCAGCAGCCCCTTGACGGGCCAGGGCGGCACCTACGAGCAGTACTTC.